These T cell receptor beta chains were read from a single sample in a study of PD-1 blockade in classical Hodgkin lymphoma. Assay: immunoSEQ multiplex PCR; the TCRdb copy retains only in-frame clones and omits some. The sample includes about 97,000 clones, over 70% of them seen just once. The sequences come from peripheral blood mononuclear cells (PBMCs), collected at baseline. The receptors originated from a human donor with classical Hodgkin lymphoma. Both conserved end residues are part of each CDR3. The D gene is left open where the match is weak. Rows may omit the clone size; those that give it use once, few, many or a size class.

CDR3aa: CASSPWTIQSEQFF
CDR3nt: TGTGCCAGCAGCCCATGGACCATACAGAGTGAGCAGTTCTTC
j_gene: TRBJ2-1
d_gene: NA
abundance: NA
v_gene: TRBV7-9

CDR3aa: CASSEPLEQYF
CDR3nt: TGTGCCAGCAGTGAACCGTTGGAGCAGTACTTC
j_gene: TRBJ2-7
d_gene: NA
abundance: NA
v_gene: TRBV6-1

CDR3aa: CASSLAEDREYGYTF
CDR3nt: TGTGCCAGCAGCTTAGCCGAGGACAGGGAGTATGGCTACACCTTC
j_gene: TRBJ1-2
d_gene: TRBD1
abundance: NA
v_gene: TRBV7-6

CDR3aa: CASSLAGAFYNEQFF
CDR3nt: TGTGCCAGCAGCTTAGCTGGTGCCTTCTACAATGAGCAGTTCTTC
j_gene: TRBJ2-1
d_gene: NA
abundance: NA
v_gene: TRBV13

CDR3aa: CAIMADESDTQYF
CDR3nt: TGTGCCATCATGGCTGATGAGTCAGATACGCAGTATTTT
j_gene: TRBJ2-3
d_gene: NA
abundance: NA
v_gene: TRBV10-3

CDR3aa: CASSVPENQPQHF
CDR3nt: TGTGCCAGCAGTGTTCCAGAAAATCAGCCCCAGCATTTT
j_gene: TRBJ1-5
d_gene: NA
abundance: NA
v_gene: TRBV2

CDR3aa: CASSQTSGSYNEQFF
CDR3nt: TGTGCCAGCAGCCAGACTAGCGGGTCATACAATGAGCAGTTCTTC
j_gene: TRBJ2-1
d_gene: TRBD2
abundance: NA
v_gene: TRBV11-2

CDR3aa: CAIEAGGSGNEQFF
CDR3nt: TGTGCCATCGAAGCGGGAGGCTCAGGCAATGAGCAGTTCTTC
j_gene: TRBJ2-1
d_gene: TRBD2
abundance: NA
v_gene: TRBV10-3

CDR3aa: CASSPGGDTEAFF
CDR3nt: TGTGCCAGCTCTCCAGGGGGGGACACTGAAGCTTTCTTT
j_gene: TRBJ1-1
d_gene: TRBD1
abundance: NA
v_gene: TRBV18

CDR3aa: CASSPTPVLINNEQFF
CDR3nt: TGTGCCAGCAGCCCAACCCCGGTACTAATAAACAATGAGCAGTTCTTC
j_gene: TRBJ2-1
d_gene: NA
abundance: NA
v_gene: TRBV7-9

CDR3aa: CASSDIGAAAETQYF
CDR3nt: TGTGCCAGCAGTGACATCGGGGCCGCGGCAGAGACCCAGTACTTC
j_gene: TRBJ2-5
d_gene: NA
abundance: NA
v_gene: TRBV6-1

CDR3aa: CASSADENEQFF
CDR3nt: TGTGCCAGCAGTGCTGACGAAAATGAGCAGTTCTTC
j_gene: TRBJ2-1
d_gene: NA
abundance: NA
v_gene: TRBV2

CDR3aa: CASRPGAYGNTIYF
CDR3nt: TGTGCCAGCAGACCAGGGGCTTATGGAAACACCATATATTTT
j_gene: TRBJ1-3
d_gene: NA
abundance: NA
v_gene: TRBV5-8

CDR3aa: CASSSTGGTNEKLFF
CDR3nt: TGCGCCAGCAGCTCTACAGGGGGGACTAATGAAAAACTGTTTTTT
j_gene: TRBJ1-4
d_gene: TRBD1
abundance: NA
v_gene: TRBV5-1

CDR3aa: CASSPLTGVDEKLFF
CDR3nt: TGCGCCAGCAGCCCCTTGACAGGGGTAGATGAAAAACTGTTTTTT
j_gene: TRBJ1-4
d_gene: TRBD1
abundance: once
v_gene: TRBV5-1

CDR3aa: CASSLMLAQAYEQYF
CDR3nt: TGTGCCAGCAGCTTAATGCTAGCGCAGGCCTACGAGCAGTACTTC
j_gene: TRBJ2-7
d_gene: NA
abundance: NA
v_gene: TRBV7-3

CDR3aa: CASTDGGGPQPQHF
CDR3nt: TGTGCCAGTACCGACGGCGGGGGGCCTCAGCCCCAGCATTTT
j_gene: TRBJ1-5
d_gene: NA
abundance: once
v_gene: TRBV19

CDR3aa: CASSEWASGDNEQFF
CDR3nt: TGTGCCAGCAGCGAGTGGGCTAGCGGGGACAATGAGCAGTTCTTC
j_gene: TRBJ2-1
d_gene: TRBD2
abundance: NA
v_gene: TRBV27

CDR3aa: CASSIRGTGAYEQYF
CDR3nt: TGTGCCAGTAGTATCAGGGGGACAGGTGCCTACGAGCAGTACTTC
j_gene: TRBJ2-7
d_gene: TRBD1
abundance: once
v_gene: TRBV19

CDR3aa: CASSGVAGGLDTQYF
CDR3nt: TGTGCCAGCAGTGGAGTGGCGGGAGGTTTAGATACGCAGTATTTT
j_gene: TRBJ2-3
d_gene: TRBD2
abundance: NA
v_gene: TRBV6-1

CDR3aa: CASSLSEGGWRELFF
CDR3nt: TGTGCCAGCAGTTTATCAGAGGGAGGGTGGAGGGAGCTGTTTTTT
j_gene: TRBJ2-2
d_gene: TRBD2
abundance: NA
v_gene: TRBV28

CDR3aa: CASSRDGSSYEQYF
CDR3nt: TGTGCCAGCAGCCGGGACGGGAGCTCCTACGAGCAGTACTTC
j_gene: TRBJ2-7
d_gene: NA
abundance: NA
v_gene: TRBV7-3

CDR3aa: CASSRGGTRGETQYF
CDR3nt: TGTGCCAGTAGTCGAGGCGGGACGCGGGGAGAGACCCAGTACTTC
j_gene: TRBJ2-5
d_gene: NA
abundance: NA
v_gene: TRBV19

CDR3aa: CASSLDFQGGNTIYF
CDR3nt: TGTGCCAGCAGCTTAGACTTTCAGGGAGGAAACACCATATATTTT
j_gene: TRBJ1-3
d_gene: NA
abundance: NA
v_gene: TRBV7-9

CDR3aa: CASSPDRGNNQPQHF
CDR3nt: TGTGCCAGCAGTCCGGACAGGGGGAACAATCAGCCCCAGCATTTT
j_gene: TRBJ1-5
d_gene: TRBD1
abundance: NA
v_gene: TRBV6-8

CDR3aa: CASGLSGAGAFF
CDR3nt: TGTGCTAGTGGTTTGAGTGGGGCAGGGGCGTTCTTC
j_gene: TRBJ2-1
d_gene: NA
abundance: NA
v_gene: TRBV12-5

CDR3aa: CASSIGRTSGKIYYNEQFF
CDR3nt: TGTGCCAGCAGCATCGGCAGGACTAGCGGGAAAATTTACTACAATGAGCAGTTCTTC
j_gene: TRBJ2-1
d_gene: NA
abundance: NA
v_gene: TRBV21-1

CDR3aa: CATTGGGETQYF
CDR3nt: TGTGCCACCACAGGGGGCGGCGAGACCCAGTACTTC
j_gene: TRBJ2-5
d_gene: TRBD1
abundance: NA
v_gene: TRBV19

CDR3aa: CASSTGGRDSYNGYTF
CDR3nt: TGTGCCAGCAGTACGGGGGGGAGGGACAGCTACAATGGCTACACCTTC
j_gene: TRBJ1-2
d_gene: TRBD1
abundance: once
v_gene: TRBV28

CDR3aa: CASSTPGDTYEQYF
CDR3nt: TGTGCCAGCAGCACCCCGGGGGACACCTACGAGCAGTACTTC
j_gene: TRBJ2-7
d_gene: NA
abundance: few
v_gene: TRBV28

CDR3aa: CASSPGQPNQPQHF
CDR3nt: TGCGCCAGCAGCCCGGGACAGCCCAATCAGCCCCAGCATTTT
j_gene: TRBJ1-5
d_gene: TRBD1
abundance: few
v_gene: TRBV5-1

CDR3aa: CAIRGGRNDNEQFF
CDR3nt: TGTGCCATCCGGGGTGGGAGAAATGACAATGAGCAGTTCTTC
j_gene: TRBJ2-1
d_gene: NA
abundance: NA
v_gene: TRBV10-3

CDR3aa: CASSISRTGGYYGYTF
CDR3nt: TGTGCCAGTAGTATATCCCGGACAGGGGGCTACTATGGCTACACCTTC
j_gene: TRBJ1-2
d_gene: TRBD1
abundance: NA
v_gene: TRBV19

CDR3aa: CASSMTSMDTQYF
CDR3nt: TGTGCCAGCAGTATGACTAGCATGGATACGCAGTATTTT
j_gene: TRBJ2-3
d_gene: TRBD2
abundance: NA
v_gene: TRBV27

CDR3aa: CASSPQEGIDEKLFF
CDR3nt: TGTGCCAGCTCACCACAAGAGGGTATTGATGAAAAACTGTTTTTT
j_gene: TRBJ1-4
d_gene: NA
abundance: NA
v_gene: TRBV18

CDR3aa: CAWSVTAGNTIYF
CDR3nt: TGTGCCTGGAGTGTAACAGCTGGAAACACCATATATTTT
j_gene: TRBJ1-3
d_gene: NA
abundance: NA
v_gene: TRBV30

CDR3aa: CASSIEFGDTQYF
CDR3nt: TGTGCCAGTAGTATAGAATTCGGGGATACGCAGTATTTT
j_gene: TRBJ2-3
d_gene: NA
abundance: NA
v_gene: TRBV19

CDR3aa: CASRLAGEVGELFF
CDR3nt: TGTGCCAGCAGATTAGCGGGAGAAGTCGGGGAGCTGTTTTTT
j_gene: TRBJ2-2
d_gene: TRBD2
abundance: NA
v_gene: TRBV7-3

CDR3aa: CATSPDRDYEQYF
CDR3nt: TGTGCCACCAGTCCCGACAGGGACTACGAGCAGTACTTC
j_gene: TRBJ2-7
d_gene: TRBD1
abundance: once
v_gene: TRBV15

CDR3aa: CASSYDRMGGYTF
CDR3nt: TGTGCCAGCAGTTACGACCGGATGGGCGGCTACACCTTC
j_gene: TRBJ1-2
d_gene: NA
abundance: few
v_gene: TRBV6-5

CDR3aa: CASSIRGFGEKLFF
CDR3nt: TGTGCCAGTAGTATTCGAGGGTTCGGGGAAAAACTGTTTTTT
j_gene: TRBJ1-4
d_gene: NA
abundance: NA
v_gene: TRBV19

CDR3aa: CASSSTAGETQYF
CDR3nt: TGTGCCAGCAGCTCGACAGCTGGCGAGACCCAGTACTTC
j_gene: TRBJ2-5
d_gene: NA
abundance: NA
v_gene: TRBV7-8

CDR3aa: CASSLNSGGRETQYF
CDR3nt: TGTGCCAGCAGTTTAAACTCGGGAGGAAGGGAGACCCAGTACTTC
j_gene: TRBJ2-5
d_gene: TRBD2
abundance: NA
v_gene: TRBV7-2

CDR3aa: CASSATGADTEAFF
CDR3nt: TGTGCCAGCAGCGCGACAGGAGCGGACACTGAAGCTTTCTTT
j_gene: TRBJ1-1
d_gene: NA
abundance: once
v_gene: TRBV9

CDR3aa: CASSLGTSGTPSYEQYF
CDR3nt: TGCGCCAGCAGCTTGGGGACTAGCGGGACCCCCTCCTACGAGCAGTACTTC
j_gene: TRBJ2-7
d_gene: TRBD2
abundance: NA
v_gene: TRBV5-1

CDR3aa: CASSQEVGYTF
CDR3nt: TGTGCCAGCAGCCAAGAGGTCGGCTACACCTTC
j_gene: TRBJ1-2
d_gene: NA
abundance: NA
v_gene: TRBV14

CDR3aa: CASSPRDRGLASSEQYF
CDR3nt: TGTGCCAGCAGTCCCCGGGACCGAGGACTAGCGAGTAGCGAGCAGTACTTC
j_gene: TRBJ2-7
d_gene: TRBD2
abundance: few
v_gene: TRBV28

CDR3aa: CASSLRQGSDTQYF
CDR3nt: TGTGCCAGCAGCTTAAGGCAGGGGTCAGATACGCAGTATTTT
j_gene: TRBJ2-3
d_gene: NA
abundance: NA
v_gene: TRBV13

CDR3aa: CATLQGLAGDEQYF
CDR3nt: TGTGCCACCTTACAAGGACTAGCGGGAGACGAGCAGTACTTC
j_gene: TRBJ2-7
d_gene: TRBD2
abundance: NA
v_gene: TRBV10-3

CDR3aa: CASSYVGGGLTEQYF
CDR3nt: TGTGCCAGCAGTTATGTGGGGGGCGGGTTGACCGAGCAGTACTTC
j_gene: TRBJ2-7
d_gene: NA
abundance: NA
v_gene: TRBV6-5

CDR3aa: CASSIETGSSTDTQYF
CDR3nt: TGTGCCAGTAGTATAGAAACAGGGTCAAGCACAGATACGCAGTATTTT
j_gene: TRBJ2-3
d_gene: NA
abundance: few
v_gene: TRBV19

CDR3aa: CASSPQPPGNQPQHF
CDR3nt: TGTGCCAGCAGCCCACAACCGCCAGGTAATCAGCCCCAGCATTTT
j_gene: TRBJ1-5
d_gene: NA
abundance: NA
v_gene: TRBV5-5

CDR3aa: CASRGGLNTGELFF
CDR3nt: TGTGCCAGTAGAGGAGGGCTGAACACCGGGGAGCTGTTTTTT
j_gene: TRBJ2-2
d_gene: NA
abundance: NA
v_gene: TRBV19